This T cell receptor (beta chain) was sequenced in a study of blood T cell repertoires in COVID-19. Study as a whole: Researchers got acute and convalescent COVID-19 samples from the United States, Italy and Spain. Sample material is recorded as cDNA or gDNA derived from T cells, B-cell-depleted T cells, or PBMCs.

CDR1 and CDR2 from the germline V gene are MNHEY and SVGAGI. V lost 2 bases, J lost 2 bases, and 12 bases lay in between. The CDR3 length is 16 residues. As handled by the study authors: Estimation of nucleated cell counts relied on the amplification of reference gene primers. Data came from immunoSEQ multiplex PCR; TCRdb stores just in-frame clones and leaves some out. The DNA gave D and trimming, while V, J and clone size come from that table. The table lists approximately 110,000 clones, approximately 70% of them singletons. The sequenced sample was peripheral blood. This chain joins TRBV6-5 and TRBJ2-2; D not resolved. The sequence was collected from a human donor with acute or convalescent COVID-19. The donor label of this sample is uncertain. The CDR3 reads CASSYESQINTGELFF. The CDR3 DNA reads TGTGCCAGCAGTTACGAATCTCAGATTAACACCGGGGAGCTGTTTTTT.